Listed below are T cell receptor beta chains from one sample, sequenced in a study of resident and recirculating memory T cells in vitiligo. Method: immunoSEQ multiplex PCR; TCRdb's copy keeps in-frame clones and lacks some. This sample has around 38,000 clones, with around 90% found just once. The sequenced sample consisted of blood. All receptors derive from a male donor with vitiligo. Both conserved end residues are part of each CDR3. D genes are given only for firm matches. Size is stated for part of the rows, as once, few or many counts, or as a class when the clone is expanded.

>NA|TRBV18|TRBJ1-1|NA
CASQPTSEESEAFF
TGTGCCAGCCAACCGACGAGCGAGGAGTCTGAAGCTTTCTTT
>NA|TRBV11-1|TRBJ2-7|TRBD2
CASSLGLAKYF
TGTGCCAGCAGCTTAGGACTAGCGAAGTACTTC
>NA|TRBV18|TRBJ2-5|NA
CASSPKGVRGFETQYF
TGTGCCAGCTCCCCCAAGGGGGTCCGTGGGTTTGAGACCCAGTACTTC
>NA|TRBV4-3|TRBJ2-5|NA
CASSQDGAPAQYF
TGCGCCAGCAGCCAAGACGGTGCGCCGGCCCAGTACTTC
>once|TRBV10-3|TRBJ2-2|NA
CAILSGDHNTGELFF
TGTGCCATCCTATCCGGGGATCACAATACCGGGGAGCTGTTTTTT
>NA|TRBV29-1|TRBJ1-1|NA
CSVVGGNTEAFF
TGCAGCGTTGTGGGGGGGAACACTGAAGCTTTCTTT
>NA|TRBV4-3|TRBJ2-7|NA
CASSQDVEDEQYF
TGCGCCAGCAGCCAAGATGTTGAGGACGAGCAGTACTTC
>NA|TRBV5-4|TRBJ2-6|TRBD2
CASSGGGKNGANVLTF
TGTGCCAGCAGCGGGGGAGGGAAGAACGGGGCCAACGTCCTGACTTTC
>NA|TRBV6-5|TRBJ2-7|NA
CASRPTRDSPYEQYF
TGTGCCAGCAGACCCACTCGCGACAGCCCCTACGAGCAGTACTTC
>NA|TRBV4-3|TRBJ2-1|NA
CASSQGRTPTVEQFF
TGCGCCAGCAGCCAAGGCCGCACCCCTACGGTAGAGCAGTTCTTC
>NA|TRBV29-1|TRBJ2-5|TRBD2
CSVAALAGKETQYF
TGCAGCGTTGCGGCTCTAGCGGGAAAAGAGACCCAGTACTTC
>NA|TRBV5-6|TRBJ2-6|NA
CASSLEGSGANVLTF
TGTGCCAGCAGCCTAGAGGGATCTGGGGCCAACGTCCTGACTTTC
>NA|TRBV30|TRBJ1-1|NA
CACRTSRARTEAFF
TGTGCCTGCCGCACTTCGAGGGCTCGGACTGAAGCTTTCTTT
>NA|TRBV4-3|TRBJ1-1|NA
CASSQGKTVNTEAFF
TGCGCCAGCAGCCAAGGGAAGACAGTTAATACTGAAGCTTTCTTT
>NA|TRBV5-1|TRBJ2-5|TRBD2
CASTLGSAGDYQETQYF
TGCGCCAGCACACTGGGGTCGGCGGGGGATTACCAAGAGACCCAGTACTTC
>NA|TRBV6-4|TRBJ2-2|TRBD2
CASSPTSGYTGELFF
TGTGCCAGCAGTCCGACTAGCGGTTACACCGGGGAGCTGTTTTTT
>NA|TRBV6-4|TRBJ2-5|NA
CARESVDAWKETQYF
TGTGCCAGAGAAAGCGTCGACGCTTGGAAGGAGACCCAGTACTTC
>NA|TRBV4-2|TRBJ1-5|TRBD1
CASSQEEGAGNQPQHF
TGTGCCAGCAGCCAAGAGGAGGGGGCGGGCAATCAGCCCCAGCATTTT
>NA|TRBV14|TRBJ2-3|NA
CASSRGYTQYF
TGTGCCAGCAGCAGGGGGTATACGCAGTATTTT
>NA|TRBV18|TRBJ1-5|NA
CASSPGAGDQPQHF
TGTGCCAGCTCACCAGGGGCAGGAGATCAGCCCCAGCATTTT
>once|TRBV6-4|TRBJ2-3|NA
CASSDSEEDTQYF
TGTGCCAGCAGTGACTCGGAGGAGGATACGCAGTATTTT